Below, 9 T cell receptor beta chains from the same sample are listed, as sequenced in a study of OX40 agonist ivuxolimab in advanced cancers. Measured with immunoSEQ multiplex PCR; TCRdb has only the in-frame clones, and not every one. This repertoire shows over 55,000 clones, roughly 88% found once; its top ten account for 2.4%. The sequencing used CD4+ or CD8+ T cells sorted from blood, collected in a trial of the OX40 agonist ivuxolimab. The receptors come from an adult with an advanced solid tumor such as melanoma, head and neck, liver or kidney cancer.

The CDR3 nucleotides read TGCAGCGTCGAAAACTCTGGAAACACCATATATTTT. Its translation: CSVENSGNTIYF. The rearrangement links TRBV29-1 to TRBJ1-3, with unresolved D. The CDR3 contains 12 residues. The germline gives CDR1 SQVTM, CDR2 ANQGSEA. The V gene lost 6 bases and the J gene lost 0 bases, with 6 bases spanning the gap.

The V gene is TRBV6-1, the J gene TRBJ1-2, with TRBD1 matching over 10 bases. Germline values: CDR1 MNHNS, CDR2 SASEGT. The CDR3 totals 16 residues. With V trimmed by 2 bases and J by 4 bases, 7 bases remained unmatched. The chain's CDR3 is CASSETGTGAIYGYTF. For the CDR3, the DNA is TGTGCCAGCAGTGAAACCGGGACAGGGGCAATCTATGGCTACACCTTC.

This clone was recorded once. J is TRBJ2-3 and V is TRBV5-5; perhaps TRBD2 as D (6 bases). This CDR3 has 15 residues. Between the trimmed V and J ends, which lost 4 bases and 3 bases, there was a span of 15 bases. Germline assignment: CDR1 SGHKS and CDR2 YYEKEE (reference sequence). CDR3 DNA: TGTGCCAGCAGCGGGGGGTACGGGACTACAGATACGCAGTATTTT. It encodes CASSGGYGTTDTQYF.

The CDR3 here is CASSLGSQVMSRKLFF. CDR3 DNA sequence: TGTGCCAGCAGCTTAGGATCACAGGTCATGTCCCGAAAACTGTTTTTT. The rearrangement joins TRBV7-2 to TRBJ1-4; D perhaps matches TRBD1 (5 bases). Germline V gene data show CDR1 as SGHTA and CDR2 as FQGNSA. CDR3 length equals 16 residues. Deletions cut 1 base from V and 10 bases from J, with 19 bases between.

The chain employs TRBV5-6 and TRBJ2-5; D remains ambiguous. V was shortened by 0 bases and J by 2 bases, with 8 bases between the two germline ends. The CDR3 is 14 residues long. Germline-derived CDR1 and CDR2 are SGHDT and YYEEEE. The CDR3 coding sequence is TGTGCCAGCAGCTTGGCGGGCGTTCAAGAGACCCAGTACTTC. It codes for CASSLAGVQETQYF.

CDR3 sequence reads: CASSPLTGPGELFF. As DNA, the CDR3 is TGCGCCAGCAGCCCCTTGACCGGACCCGGGGAGCTGTTTTTT. The genes are TRBV4-1 and TRBJ2-2; D remains unclear. Germline lookup yields CDR1 MGHRA and CDR2 YSYEKL. The CDR3 is made up of 14 amino acids. Trimming shortened V by 4 bases and J by 6 bases, and 12 bases separated the two germline ends.

The rearrangement joins TRBV25-1 to TRBJ2-5; D unclear. Trimming stripped 6 bases from V and 4 bases from J, with 15 bases between. Looked up from germline, CDR1 is MGHDK and CDR2 is SYGVNS. The length of the CDR3 is 14 residues. The CDR3 DNA reads as TGTGCCAGCAGCTGGGCGGCCGTGGGAGAGACCCAGTACTTC. Its translation is CASSWAAVGETQYF.

The chain links TRBV9 to TRBJ2-5; 11 bases line up with TRBD2. Per germline, CDR1 SGDLS and CDR2 YYNGEE. This CDR3 comprises 15 residues. V lost 2 bases to trimming and J lost 1 base; unmatched junction nucleotides: 1. The CDR3 region is CASSVGTSGQETQYF. Here the CDR3 DNA reads TGTGCCAGCAGCGTGGGGACTAGCGGCCAAGAGACCCAGTACTTC.

V usage is TRBV29-1 and J usage is TRBJ2-3; 8 nucleotides match TRBD2. CDR3 length: 16 amino acids. The germline V gene encodes CDR1 SQVTM and CDR2 ANQGSEA. The ends lost 6 bases at V and 1 base at J; junction bases unmatched: 12. In DNA, the CDR3 is TGCAGCGTCGCCGGGGGGGGTAGCGGCCGCACAGATACGCAGTATTTT. Translation: CSVAGGGSGRTDTQYF.